What follows is one TCR beta chain and its context. What it binds is unknown. The primer mix had 60 Vbeta and 13 Jbeta primers. Assay used: immunoSEQ multiplex PCR; TCRdb lists only in-frame clones, some missing. The data contain under 200,000 clones, around 83% of them singletons. These data belong to a study of cytomegalovirus exposure and HLA in healthy donors. Study information: Out of approximately 170 million T cells, an earlier analysis found roughly 110 million unique TCR beta sequences in total. For the roughly 400 genotyped donors, roughly 81% fell within the Caucasian-associated ancestry cluster.

V dropped 1 base and J dropped 5; count of bases not matched to a gene: 2. Germline CDR1 reads GTSNPN; CDR2 reads SVGIG (reference sequence). CDR3 length: 14 residues. General study results and limits: One cluster of highly shared sequence variants probably arose as a sequencing artifact.

The source material was PBMCs. The chain recombines TRBV30 with TRBJ2-5; 12 bases line up with TRBD2. This sequence originates from a girl aged 2-10 years in good health and CMV-seropositive. CDR3 sequence: CAWSDLAGGETQYF. In DNA form, the CDR3 reads TGTGCCTGGAGTGACCTAGCGGGAGGGGAGACCCAGTACTTC.